Below are 19 T cell receptor beta chains sequenced from a single sample in a study of blood T cell repertoires in COVID-19 (dated by TCRdb to about 2020). The library came from the immunoSEQ multiplex PCR assay. The immuneACCESS repertoire file appears here via TCRdb, limited to in-frame rearrangements. These files lack a portion of the clones; in checked studies, under half of the deficit traces to unresolved V genes, and the cause of the others is not known. Counted in this sample were 25,000 to 40,000 clones; 90% of them appeared once. Approximately 1% of the sample belongs to the ten largest clones. The sequenced material came from peripheral blood. The receptors originated from a man between 65 and 80 years old with active or convalescent COVID-19.

This chain connects TRBV18 to TRBJ2-3, with a possible D match to TRBD2 (5 bases). CDR3 length: 15 residues. Trimming removed 0 bases from V and 2 bases from J, with 9 bases in between. In germline, CDR1 is KGHSH, CDR2 LQKENI. The DNA of the CDR3 is TGTGCCAGCTCACCACCGGGAGCGACCACAGATACGCAGTATTTT. It translates to CASSPPGATTDTQYF.

The rearrangement links TRBV18 to TRBJ2-2; no clear D. Trimming pared 3 bases from V and 0 bases from J, leaving 5 bases between. CDR3 length equals 14 residues. In germline, CDR1 is KGHSH, CDR2 LQKENI. This chain's CDR3 is CASSPTTNTGELFF. The CDR3 DNA follows: TGTGCCAGCTCACCCACAACGAACACCGGGGAGCTGTTTTTT.

In its sample, this clone was seen once. This chain joins TRBV7-3 and TRBJ2-1, with 8 bases lining up with TRBD2. The J segment lost 5 bases and the V segment lost 7 bases, leaving 7 bases of the junction unmatched. Germline-derived CDR1 and CDR2 are SGHTA and FQGTGA. The CDR3 runs 14 residues. The CDR3 DNA sequence: TGTGCCAGCACCGCCGGGACTAGTAACAATGAGCAGTTCTTC. Translation: CASTAGTSNNEQFF.

The CDR3 protein is CASSYGWTGDNTEAFF. CDR3 nucleotides: TGTGCCAGCAGTTACGGGTGGACAGGGGACAACACTGAAGCTTTCTTT. This chain uses TRBV6-5 with TRBJ1-1; 9 bases agree with TRBD1. Looked up from germline, CDR1 is MNHEY and CDR2 is SVGAGI. This CDR3 spans 16 amino acids. Unmatched junction bases numbered 6, after V lost 2 bases and J lost 2 bases.

In regard to this clone: One end of the junction is discordant with germline, which a read error may explain. The chain has TRBV18 and TRBJ2-1, with TRBD1 matching over 9 bases. Per germline, CDR1 KGHSH and CDR2 LQKENI. CDR3 size: 14 residues. As DNA, the CDR3 is TGTGCCAGCTCACGTGGGACAGGGTACACTGAGCAGTTCTTC. This encodes CASSRGTGYTEQFF.

The V gene is TRBV11-2, the J gene TRBJ1-2; D call uncertain. Germline V CDR1 and CDR2: SGHAT, FQNNGV. The CDR3 runs 14 residues. The germline V and J ends were trimmed by 3 bases and 6 bases, with 14 bases remaining between them. The CDR3 region has the DNA TGTGCCAGCAGCTTGCGTCCCTATGGAGATGGCTACACCTTC. As protein: CASSLRPYGDGYTF.

V and J are TRBV10-3 and TRBJ2-1; a possible D gene is TRBD1 (5 bases). With 7 bases removed from V and 7 bases from J, the gap between germline ends came to 23 bases. From germline, CDR1 is ENHRY and CDR2 SYGVKD. The length of the CDR3 is 16 residues. CDR3 bases: TGTGCCATCACGGCTGGTCTAGGTGGGGCTGAGAATGAGCAGTTCTTC. This codes for CAITAGLGGAENEQFF.

CDR3: CASSPFTGMVTEAFF. DNA for the CDR3: TGTGCCAGCAGCCCATTTACGGGGATGGTCACTGAAGCTTTCTTT. This sequence joins TRBV9 and TRBJ1-1; D call uncertain. The CDR3 contains 15 residues. Germline V CDR1 and CDR2: SGDLS, YYNGEE. The V end was cut by 4 bases, the J end by 4 bases, with 17 bases between.

V usage is TRBV19 and J usage is TRBJ1-1; TRBD1 agrees at 7 bases. The CDR3 is made up of 14 amino acids. CDR1 is LNHDA and CDR2 is SQIVND in the germline V gene (reference sequence). The ends lost 5 bases at V and 0 bases at J; junction bases unmatched: 3. CDR3 coding DNA: TGTGCCAGTAGTGCGACAGGGATGAACACTGAAGCTTTCTTT. Translation gives CASSATGMNTEAFF. The full variable domain, its missing parts supplied by reference TRBV19 and TRBJ1-1, is DGGITQSPKYLFRKEGQNVTLSCEQNLNHDAMYWYRQDPGQGLRLIYYSQIVNDFQKGDIAEGYSVSREKKESFPLTVTSAQKNPTAFYLCASSATGMNTEAFFGQGTRLTVV.

The chain employs TRBV5-1 and TRBJ2-7, with TRBD1 identical over 7 bases. V lost 4 bases and J lost 0; bases outside the gene matches: 7. Per germline, CDR1 SGHRS and CDR2 YFSETQ. This CDR3 is 15 amino acids long. The CDR3, as DNA: TGCGCCAGCAGCCCCACCGGGACAGACTCCTACGAGCAGTACTTC. Translating gives CASSPTGTDSYEQYF.

V gene TRBV7-9 combines with J gene TRBJ2-2; D is uncertain. Germline V gene lookup returns CDR1 SEHNR and CDR2 FQNEAQ (reference sequence). CDR3 length: 14 amino acids. V lost 5 bases to trimming and J lost 7 bases, with 14 bases between them. CDR3 loop: CASSASGIDGELFF. CDR3 DNA sequence: TGTGCCAGCAGCGCGTCAGGAATCGACGGGGAGCTGTTTTTT.

This clone showed up just once. This sequence joins TRBV7-9 and TRBJ2-7; D perhaps matches TRBD1 (6 bases). This CDR3 is built from 15 residues. V was shortened by 4 bases and J by 4 bases, with 17 bases between the two germline ends. CDR1 and CDR2 (germline): SEHNR, FQNEAQ (reference sequence). In DNA form, the CDR3 reads TGTGCCAGCAGCTGGGTAGGGGACACACGTTACGAGCAGTACTTC. This encodes CASSWVGDTRYEQYF.

V usage is TRBV28 and J usage is TRBJ1-2; D perhaps matches TRBD1 (5 bases). V shed 7 bases and J shed 7 bases, with 16 bases lying between them. This CDR3 region has 13 residues. Looked up from germline, CDR1 is MDHEN and CDR2 is SYDVKM. CDR3 amino acids: CASTLGGISGYTF. CDR3 nucleotide sequence: TGTGCCAGCACCTTGGGGGGGATCAGTGGCTACACCTTC.

V is TRBV4-2 and J is TRBJ2-7, with a tentative D call TRBD1 (5 bases). The germline gives CDR1 LGHNA, CDR2 YNFKEQ. The V gene lost 0 bases and the J gene lost 1 base, with 7 bases spanning the gap. The CDR3 extends over 14 amino acids. CDR3: CASSQDRQSYEQYF. The CDR3 coding sequence is TGTGCCAGCAGCCAAGATCGACAGTCCTACGAGCAGTACTTC.

This sequence joins TRBV5-1 and TRBJ2-7; 8 bases match TRBD2. Per the germline V gene, CDR1 is SGHRS and CDR2 is YFSETQ. Unmatched junction bases numbered 4, after V lost 3 bases and J lost 2 bases. This CDR3 has 14 amino acids. The CDR3 DNA reads TGCGCCAGCAGCTCGGCGGGGGGCGCCTACGAGCAGTACTTC. This sequence encodes CASSSAGGAYEQYF.

The genes are TRBV5-8 and TRBJ1-5, with D tentatively TRBD1 (6 bases). The V gene's germline CDR1 is SGHTS and CDR2 YDEGEE. V dropped 3 bases and J dropped 3 bases, with 13 bases sitting between them. The CDR3 sequence is 15 residues long. CDR3 sequence (DNA): TGTGCCAGCAGCTCCCAACAGGGTAACAATCAGCCCCAGCATTTT. It specifies CASSSQQGNNQPQHF. Looking up the rest from reference TRBV5-8 and TRBJ1-5 gives the full variable domain: EAGVTQSPTHLIKTRGQQATLRCSPISGHTSVYWYQQALGLGLQFLLWYDEGEERNRGNFPPRFSGRQFPNYSSELNVNALELEDSALYLCASSSQQGNNQPQHFGDGTRLSIL.

The chain combines TRBV28 with TRBJ1-3; TRBD1 might be the D (5 bases). Looked up from germline, CDR1 is MDHEN and CDR2 is SYDVKM. The length of the CDR3 is 11 residues. The V end was cut by 3 bases, the J end by 12 bases, with 9 bases between. The chain's CDR3 is CASSFGGLIYF. CDR3 DNA sequence: TGTGCCAGCAGTTTCGGGGGTCTCATATATTTT.

The rearrangement joins TRBV20-1 to TRBJ1-1; 10 bases are a match to TRBD1. J gave up 8 bases and V 5 bases, and 2 bases lay outside the gene matches. The germline V gene encodes CDR1 DFQATT and CDR2 SNEGSKA (reference sequence). The CDR3 length is 11 residues. CDR3 sequence: CSARDRGEAFF. The CDR3 DNA reads as TGCAGTGCTCGGGACAGGGGAGAAGCTTTCTTT.

The genes are TRBV9 and TRBJ1-1; D gene ambiguous. V was shortened by 2 bases and J by 6 bases, with 17 bases between the two germline ends. CDR1 and CDR2 from the germline V gene are SGDLS and YYNGEE. This CDR3 has 15 amino acids. The CDR3 coding sequence is TGTGCCAGCAGCGTGAGACTCGGGTATCTGGCTGAAGCTTTCTTT. Its translation: CASSVRLGYLAEAFF. Based on the CDR3 plus reference TRBV9 and TRBJ1-1, the full variable domain is DSGVTQTPKHLITATGQRVTLRCSPRSGDLSVYWYQQSLDQGLQFLIQYYNGEERAKGNILERFSAQQFPDLHSELNLSSLELGDSALYFCASSVRLGYLAEAFFGQGTRLTVV.